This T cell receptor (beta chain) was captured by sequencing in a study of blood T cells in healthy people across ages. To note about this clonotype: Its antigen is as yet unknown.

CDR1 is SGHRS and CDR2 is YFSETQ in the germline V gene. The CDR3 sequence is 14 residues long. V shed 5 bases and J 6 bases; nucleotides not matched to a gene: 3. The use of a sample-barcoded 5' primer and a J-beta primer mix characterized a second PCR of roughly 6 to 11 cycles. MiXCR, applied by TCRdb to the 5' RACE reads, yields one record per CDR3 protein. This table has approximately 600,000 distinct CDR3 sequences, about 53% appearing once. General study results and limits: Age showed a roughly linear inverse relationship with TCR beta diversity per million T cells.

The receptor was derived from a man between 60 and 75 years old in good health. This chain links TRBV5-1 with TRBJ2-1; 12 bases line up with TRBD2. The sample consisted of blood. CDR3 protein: CASRTSGGPNEQFF. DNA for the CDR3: TGCGCCAGCAGGACTAGCGGGGGCCCCAATGAGCAGTTCTTC.